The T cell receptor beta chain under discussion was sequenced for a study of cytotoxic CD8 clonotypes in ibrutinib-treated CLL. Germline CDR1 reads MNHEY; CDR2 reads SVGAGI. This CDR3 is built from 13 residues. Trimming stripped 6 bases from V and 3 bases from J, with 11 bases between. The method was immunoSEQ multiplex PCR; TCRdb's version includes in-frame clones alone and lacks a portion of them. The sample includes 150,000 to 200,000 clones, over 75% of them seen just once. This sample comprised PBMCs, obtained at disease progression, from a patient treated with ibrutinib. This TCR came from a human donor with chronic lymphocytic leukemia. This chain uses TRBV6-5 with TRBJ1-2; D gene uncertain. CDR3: CASSPRPHYGYTF. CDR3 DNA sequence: TGTGCCAGCAGCCCACGACCTCACTATGGCTACACCTTC.